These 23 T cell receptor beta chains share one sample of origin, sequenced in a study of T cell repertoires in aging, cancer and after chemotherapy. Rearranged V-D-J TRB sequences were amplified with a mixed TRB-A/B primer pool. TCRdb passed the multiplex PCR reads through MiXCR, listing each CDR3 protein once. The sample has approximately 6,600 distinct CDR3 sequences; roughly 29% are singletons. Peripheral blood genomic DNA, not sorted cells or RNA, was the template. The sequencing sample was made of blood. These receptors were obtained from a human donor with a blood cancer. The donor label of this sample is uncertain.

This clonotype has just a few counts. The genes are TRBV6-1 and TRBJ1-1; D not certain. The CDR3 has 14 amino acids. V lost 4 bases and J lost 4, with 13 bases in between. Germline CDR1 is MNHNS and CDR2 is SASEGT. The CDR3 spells CASSALTGPTEAFF. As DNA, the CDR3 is TGTGCCAGCAGTGCCCTGACCGGTCCCACTGAAGCTTTCTTT.

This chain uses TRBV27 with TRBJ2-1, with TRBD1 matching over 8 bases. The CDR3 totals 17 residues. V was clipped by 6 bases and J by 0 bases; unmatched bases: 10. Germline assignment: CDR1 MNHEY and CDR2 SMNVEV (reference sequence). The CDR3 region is CASSFLQGGSSYNEQFF. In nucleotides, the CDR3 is TGTGCCAGCAGCTTCTTACAGGGGGGAAGCTCCTACAATGAGCAGTTCTTC.

Here the CDR3 DNA reads TGTGCCTGGAGTCGGTTGCGGGTGGGCCAAGAGACCCAGTACTTC. Protein: CAWSRLRVGQETQYF. The chain has TRBV30 and TRBJ2-5; D is possibly TRBD2 (5 bases). The CDR3 loop spans 15 amino acids. Germline V gene data show CDR1 as GTSNPN and CDR2 as SVGIG (reference sequence). The ends were cut back, 2 bases at V and 1 base at J, with 14 bases in the middle.

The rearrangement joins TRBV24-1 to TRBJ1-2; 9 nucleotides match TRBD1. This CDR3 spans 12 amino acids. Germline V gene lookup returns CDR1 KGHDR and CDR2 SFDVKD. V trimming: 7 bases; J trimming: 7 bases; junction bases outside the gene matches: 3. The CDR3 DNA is TGTGCCACCAGCTCGGGACAGGGTGGCTACACCTTC. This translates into CATSSGQGGYTF.

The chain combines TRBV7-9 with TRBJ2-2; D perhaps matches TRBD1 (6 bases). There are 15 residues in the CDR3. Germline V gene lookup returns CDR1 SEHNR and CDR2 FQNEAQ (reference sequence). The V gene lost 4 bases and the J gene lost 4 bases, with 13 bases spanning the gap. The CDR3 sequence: CASSYPGQFTGELFF. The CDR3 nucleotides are TGTGCCAGCAGCTACCCTGGACAGTTCACCGGGGAGCTGTTTTTT.

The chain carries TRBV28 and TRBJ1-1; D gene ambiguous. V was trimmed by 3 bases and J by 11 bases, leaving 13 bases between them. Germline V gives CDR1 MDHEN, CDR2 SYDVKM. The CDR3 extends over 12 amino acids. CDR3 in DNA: TGTGCCAGCAGTTTGGCCAGCCTTGCCGCTTTCTTT. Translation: CASSLASLAAFF.

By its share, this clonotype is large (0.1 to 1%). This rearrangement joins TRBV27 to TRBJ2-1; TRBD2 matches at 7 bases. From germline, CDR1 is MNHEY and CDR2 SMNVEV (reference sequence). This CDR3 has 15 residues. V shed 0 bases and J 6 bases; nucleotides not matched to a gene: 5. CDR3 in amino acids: CASSLSRGLLNEQFF. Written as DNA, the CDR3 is TGTGCCAGCAGTTTATCGAGGGGACTACTCAATGAGCAGTTCTTC.

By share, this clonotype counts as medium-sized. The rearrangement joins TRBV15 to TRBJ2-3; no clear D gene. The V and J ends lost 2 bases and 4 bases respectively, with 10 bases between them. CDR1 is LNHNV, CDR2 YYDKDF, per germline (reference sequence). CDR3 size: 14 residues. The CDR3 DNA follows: TGTGCCACCAGCAGACCAAACGGCCCAGATACGCAGTATTTT. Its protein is CATSRPNGPDTQYF.

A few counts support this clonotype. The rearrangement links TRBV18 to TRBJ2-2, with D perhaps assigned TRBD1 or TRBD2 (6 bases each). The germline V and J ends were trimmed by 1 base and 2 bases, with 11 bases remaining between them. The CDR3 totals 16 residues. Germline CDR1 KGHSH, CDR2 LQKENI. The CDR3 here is CASSPLSGGNTGELFF. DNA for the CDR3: TGTGCCAGCTCACCACTATCCGGGGGCAACACCGGGGAGCTGTTTTTT.

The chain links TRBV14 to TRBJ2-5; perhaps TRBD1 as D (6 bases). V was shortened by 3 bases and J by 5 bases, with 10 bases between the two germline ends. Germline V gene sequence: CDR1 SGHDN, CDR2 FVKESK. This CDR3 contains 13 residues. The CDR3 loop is CASSQGALETQYF. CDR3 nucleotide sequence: TGTGCCAGCAGCCAGGGGGCTTTGGAGACCCAGTACTTC.

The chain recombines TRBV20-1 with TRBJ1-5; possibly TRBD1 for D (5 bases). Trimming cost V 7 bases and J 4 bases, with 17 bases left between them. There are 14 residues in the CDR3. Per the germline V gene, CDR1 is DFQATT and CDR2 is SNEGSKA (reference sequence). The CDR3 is CSVNGGWGNQPQHF. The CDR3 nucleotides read TGCAGTGTTAATGGGGGTTGGGGAAATCAGCCCCAGCATTTT.

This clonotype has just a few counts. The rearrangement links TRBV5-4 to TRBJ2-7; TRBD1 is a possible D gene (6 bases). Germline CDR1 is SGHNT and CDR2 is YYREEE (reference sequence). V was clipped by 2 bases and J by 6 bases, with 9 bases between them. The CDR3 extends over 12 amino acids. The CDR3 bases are TGTGCCAGCAGCTTCGGACAGACCGAGCAGTACTTC. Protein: CASSFGQTEQYF.

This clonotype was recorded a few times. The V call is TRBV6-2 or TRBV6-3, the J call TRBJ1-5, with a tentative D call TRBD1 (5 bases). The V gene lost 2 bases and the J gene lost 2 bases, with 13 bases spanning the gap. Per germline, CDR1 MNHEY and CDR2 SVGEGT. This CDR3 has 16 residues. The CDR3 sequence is CASSYGTIRGNQPQHF. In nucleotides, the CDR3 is TGTGCCAGCAGTTACGGGACTATTCGGGGCAATCAGCCCCAGCATTTT.

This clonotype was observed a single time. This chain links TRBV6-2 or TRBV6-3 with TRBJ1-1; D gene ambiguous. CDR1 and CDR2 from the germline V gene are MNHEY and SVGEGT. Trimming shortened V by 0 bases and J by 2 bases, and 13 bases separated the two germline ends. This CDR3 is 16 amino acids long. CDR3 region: CASSYSGVGKNTEAFF. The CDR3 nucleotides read TGTGCCAGCAGTTACTCTGGGGTGGGGAAAAACACTGAAGCTTTCTTT.

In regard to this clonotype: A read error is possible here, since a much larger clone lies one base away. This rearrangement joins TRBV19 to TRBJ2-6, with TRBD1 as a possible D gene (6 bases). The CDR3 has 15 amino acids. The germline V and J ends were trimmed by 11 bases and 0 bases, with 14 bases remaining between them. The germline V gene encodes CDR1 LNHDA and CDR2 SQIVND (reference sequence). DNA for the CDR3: TGTGCCCGGGGACACCTAATCTCTGGGGCCAACGTCCTGACTTTC. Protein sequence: CARGHLISGANVLTF.

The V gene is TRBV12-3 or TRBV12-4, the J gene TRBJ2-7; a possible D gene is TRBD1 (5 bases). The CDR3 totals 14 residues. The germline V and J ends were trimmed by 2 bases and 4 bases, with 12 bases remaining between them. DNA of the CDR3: TGTGCCAGCAGTTTATCCAGGGTGGAATACGAGCAGTACTTC. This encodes CASSLSRVEYEQYF.

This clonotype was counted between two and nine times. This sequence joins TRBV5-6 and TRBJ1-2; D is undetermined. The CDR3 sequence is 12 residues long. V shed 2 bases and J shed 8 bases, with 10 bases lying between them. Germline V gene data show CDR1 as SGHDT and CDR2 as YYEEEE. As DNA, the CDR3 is TGTGCCAGCAGCTTCGGTGCGCGGGGCTACACCTTC. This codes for CASSFGARGYTF.

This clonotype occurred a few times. The CDR3 DNA sequence: TGTGCCAGCAGTTCCGGACAGCATGGCTACACCTTC. It yields the protein CASSSGQHGYTF. This chain connects TRBV6-2 or TRBV6-3 to TRBJ1-2; weak D call: TRBD1 (6 bases). The CDR3 consists of 12 residues. CDR1 MNHEY and CDR2 SVGEGT come from the germline V gene. V was pared by 4 bases and J by 6 bases, with 9 bases between.

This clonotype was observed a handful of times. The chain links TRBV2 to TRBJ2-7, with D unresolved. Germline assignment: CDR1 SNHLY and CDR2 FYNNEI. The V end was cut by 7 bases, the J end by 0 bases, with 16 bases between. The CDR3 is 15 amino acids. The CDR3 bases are TGTGCCAGCACACCCGGGTGGTCTACCTCCTACGAGCAGTACTTC. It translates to CASTPGWSTSYEQYF.

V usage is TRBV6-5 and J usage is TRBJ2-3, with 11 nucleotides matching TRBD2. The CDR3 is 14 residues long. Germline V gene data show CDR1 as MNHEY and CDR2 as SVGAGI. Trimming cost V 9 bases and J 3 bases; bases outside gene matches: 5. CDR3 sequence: CASVTSGATDTQYF. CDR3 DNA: TGTGCCAGTGTGACTAGCGGGGCAACAGATACGCAGTATTTT.

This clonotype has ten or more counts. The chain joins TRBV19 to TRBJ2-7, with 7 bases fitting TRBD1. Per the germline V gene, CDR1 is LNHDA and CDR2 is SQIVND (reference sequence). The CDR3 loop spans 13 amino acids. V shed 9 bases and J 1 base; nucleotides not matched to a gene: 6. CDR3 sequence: CARGRDSSYEQYF. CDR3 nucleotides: TGTGCCAGGGGACGGGACAGTTCCTACGAGCAGTACTTC.

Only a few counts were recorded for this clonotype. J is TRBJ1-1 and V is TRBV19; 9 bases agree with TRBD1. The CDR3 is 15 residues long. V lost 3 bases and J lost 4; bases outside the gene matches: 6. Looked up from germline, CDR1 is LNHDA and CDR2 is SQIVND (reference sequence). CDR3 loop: CASSISGTGLTEAFF. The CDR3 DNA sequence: TGTGCCAGTAGTATCTCCGGGACAGGGCTCACTGAAGCTTTCTTT.

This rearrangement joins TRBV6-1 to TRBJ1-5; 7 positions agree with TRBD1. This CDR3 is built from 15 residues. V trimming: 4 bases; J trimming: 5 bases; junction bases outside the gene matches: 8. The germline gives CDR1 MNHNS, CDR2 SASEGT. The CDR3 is CASSGDRLGYQPQHF. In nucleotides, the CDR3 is TGTGCCAGCAGTGGGGACAGACTGGGCTATCAGCCCCAGCATTTT.